The 27 T cell receptor beta chains listed next were all sequenced from one sample in a study of blood T cell repertoires in COVID-19. Assay used: immunoSEQ multiplex PCR; TCRdb lists only in-frame clones, some missing. Among around 200,000 clones listed, about 83% were seen once. The source material was peripheral blood. The receptors derive from a man aged 45-65 years with active or convalescent COVID-19.

The gene calls are TRBV28 and TRBJ2-7; a possible D gene is TRBD1 (6 bases). Germline V lookup: CDR1 MDHEN, CDR2 SYDVKM. The CDR3 length is 15 residues. With 2 bases removed from V and 2 bases from J, the gap between germline ends came to 13 bases. The DNA of the CDR3 is TGTGCCAGCAGTTTACTTGGGGGCCTCACCTACGAGCAGTACTTC. Protein product: CASSLLGGLTYEQYF.

The CDR3 sequence: CASSFWDSTQETQYF. Here the CDR3 DNA reads TGTGCCAGCAGTTTTTGGGACAGTACACAAGAGACCCAGTACTTC. The chain uses TRBV28 and TRBJ2-5; 7 nucleotides line up with TRBD1. The CDR3 consists of 15 residues. V trimming: 3 bases; J trimming: 2 bases; junction bases outside the gene matches: 6. The germline gives CDR1 MDHEN, CDR2 SYDVKM. The full variable domain, with the rest looked up from reference TRBV28 and TRBJ2-5, is DVKVTQSSRYLVKRTGEKVFLECVQDMDHENMFWYRQDPGLGLRLIYFSYDVKMKEKGDIPEGYSVSREKKERFSLILESASTNQTSMYLCASSFWDSTQETQYFGPGTRLLVL.

This clone was picked up a small number of times. J is TRBJ1-1 and V is TRBV12-3 or TRBV12-4; D might be TRBD1 (6 bases). The CDR3 loop spans 13 amino acids. With 3 bases removed from V and 8 bases from J, the gap between germline ends came to 13 bases. This CDR3 is CASSFGGGTEAFF. The CDR3, as DNA: TGTGCCAGCAGTTTTGGAGGTGGGACAGAAGCTTTCTTT.

The rearrangement links TRBV9 to TRBJ2-3, with D hard to call. This CDR3 has 14 residues. CDR1 is SGDLS, CDR2 YYNGEE, per germline. V lost 3 bases, J lost 5 bases, and 13 bases lay in between. DNA for the CDR3: TGTGCCAGCAGCGCGAGGTTGGCCGGAGATACGCAGTATTTT. It encodes CASSARLAGDTQYF.

The chain is built from TRBV12-5 and TRBJ1-5, with a weak D call TRBD1 (5 bases). The CDR3 length is 14 residues. The germline V and J ends were trimmed by 6 bases and 5 bases, with 14 bases remaining between them. The germline V gene has CDR1 LGHNT and CDR2 FRNRAP. In nucleotides, the CDR3 is TGTGCTAGTGGCCTTGGCAGGGCCCATCAGCCCCAGCATTTT. Its protein is CASGLGRAHQPQHF. Filled out from reference TRBV12-5 and TRBJ1-5, the complete variable domain reads DARVTQTPRHKVTEMGQEVTMRCQPILGHNTVFWYRQTMMQGLELLAYFRNRAPLDDSGMPKDRFSAEMPDATLATLKIQPSEPRDSAVYFCASGLGRAHQPQHFGDGTRLSIL.

This chain uses TRBV24-1 with TRBJ2-1; 7 nucleotides agree with TRBD1. Germline lookup yields CDR1 KGHDR and CDR2 SFDVKD. After removal of 4 bases from V and 2 bases from J, the junction contained 4 bases not matched to a gene. The CDR3 totals 15 residues. Written as DNA, the CDR3 is TGTGCCACCAGTGACACAGGGGCTACCTACAATGAGCAGTTCTTC. Its protein is CATSDTGATYNEQFF.

The chain carries TRBV27 and TRBJ2-3; no firm D call. The CDR3 length is 17 residues. Germline CDR1 MNHEY, CDR2 SMNVEV (reference sequence). V was cut by 0 bases and J by 2 bases, with 15 bases left in between. This chain's CDR3 is CASSLSPPLTFTDTQYF. Written as DNA, the CDR3 is TGTGCCAGCAGTTTATCACCGCCTCTAACCTTCACAGATACGCAGTATTTT.

In its sample, this clone was seen a few times. This chain links TRBV11-3 with TRBJ2-3, with unresolved D. The CDR3 totals 12 residues. V was trimmed by 3 bases and J by 2 bases, leaving 3 bases between them. Germline CDR1 SGHNT, CDR2 YENEEA. CDR3 DNA sequence: TGTGCCAGCAGCTTTCACACAGATACGCAGTATTTT. It yields the protein CASSFHTDTQYF.

The chain has TRBV5-4 and TRBJ2-3, with 13 bases identical to TRBD2. The CDR3 length is 16 residues. From germline, CDR1 is SGHNT and CDR2 YYREEE (reference sequence). The junction had 5 bases not matched to a gene; V was cut back by 4 bases and J by 3 bases. CDR3 amino acids: CASSEGTSGITDTQYF. CDR3 nucleotide sequence: TGTGCCAGCAGCGAAGGGACTAGCGGGATTACAGATACGCAGTATTTT.

The chain has TRBV7-9 and TRBJ2-5; a possible D gene is TRBD1 (6 bases). Trimming cost V 5 bases and J 5 bases, with 15 bases left between them. This CDR3 is 14 amino acids long. CDR1 SEHNR and CDR2 FQNEAQ come from the germline V gene (reference sequence). CDR3 DNA sequence: TGTGCCAGCAGCCGGAACAGGGAATGGGAGACCCAGTACTTC. Its translation is CASSRNREWETQYF. Based on the CDR3 plus reference TRBV7-9 and TRBJ2-5, the full variable domain is DTGVSQNPRHKITKRGQNVTFRCDPISEHNRLYWYRQTLGQGPEFLTYFQNEAQLEKSRLLSDRFSAERPKGSFSTLEIQRTEQGDSAMYLCASSRNREWETQYFGPGTRLLVL.

The chain recombines TRBV15 with TRBJ2-1; no clear D gene. Trimming left V 4 bases short and J 8 bases short, with 15 bases between. There are 14 residues in the CDR3. Germline-derived CDR1 and CDR2 are LNHNV and YYDKDF (reference sequence). The CDR3 DNA reads TGTGCCACCAGCATAACTCGGTTGTACGATGAGCAGTTCTTC. Its translation is CATSITRLYDEQFF. The full variable domain, in which reference TRBV15 and TRBJ2-1 provide the parts outside the CDR3, is DAMVIQNPRYQVTQFGKPVTLSCSQTLNHNVMYWYQQKSSQAPKLLFHYYDKDFNNEADTPDNFQSRRPNTSFCFLDIRSPGLGDTAMYLCATSITRLYDEQFFGPGTRLTVL.

The chain is built from TRBV3-1 (or the pseudogene TRBV3-2) and TRBJ1-5; D unclear. Trimming pared 3 bases from V and 0 bases from J, leaving 9 bases between. The CDR3 consists of 15 residues. Looked up from germline, CDR1 is LGHDT and CDR2 is YNNKEL (reference sequence). The CDR3 loop is CASSQGSISNQPQHF. CDR3 DNA sequence: TGTGCCAGCAGCCAGGGCTCGATTAGCAATCAGCCCCAGCATTTT.

This CDR3 is CASSSPTVYGYTF. The DNA of the CDR3 is TGTGCCAGCAGCTCCCCGACAGTTTATGGCTACACCTTC. This chain links TRBV7-9 with TRBJ1-2; D may be TRBD1 (5 bases). Germline V gene data show CDR1 as SEHNR and CDR2 as FQNEAQ (reference sequence). V was clipped by 4 bases and J by 5 bases, with 11 bases between them. The CDR3 totals 13 residues.

This clone was counted a single time. The gene calls are TRBV6-2 or TRBV6-3 and TRBJ2-7, with a weak D call TRBD1 (5 bases). V was pared by 1 base and J by 2 bases, with 15 bases between. This CDR3 comprises 16 residues. In germline, CDR1 is MNHEY, CDR2 SVGEGT. CDR3 bases: TGTGCCAGCAGTTACTTCACTCCGACAGACCCCTACGAGCAGTACTTC. Residues: CASSYFTPTDPYEQYF.

The genes are TRBV25-1 and TRBJ2-1; tentative D call: TRBD1 (5 bases). The V gene lost 7 bases and the J gene lost 6 bases, with 13 bases spanning the gap. There are 13 residues in the CDR3. Germline assignment: CDR1 MGHDK and CDR2 SYGVNS. The CDR3 region is CASTLGVGNEQFF. In DNA, the CDR3 is TGTGCCAGCACATTAGGGGTGGGCAATGAGCAGTTCTTC.

The chain joins TRBV3-1 (or the pseudogene TRBV3-2) to TRBJ1-6; 9 nucleotides line up with TRBD1. Germline V gene lookup returns CDR1 LGHDT and CDR2 YNNKEL (reference sequence). Germline trimming cut 5 bases from V and 5 bases from J; bases unmatched to any gene: 7. The CDR3 runs to 16 residues. The CDR3 coding sequence is TGTGCCAGCAGCGTAACCGGGACAGGGAATAATTCACCCCTCCACTTT. Its translation: CASSVTGTGNNSPLHF.

This chain joins TRBV18 and TRBJ2-4, with a weak D call TRBD1 (5 bases). Per the germline V gene, CDR1 is KGHSH and CDR2 is LQKENI. The CDR3 covers 16 residues. Between the trimmed V and J ends, which lost 1 base and 7 bases, there was a span of 17 bases. The CDR3, as DNA: TGTGCCAGCTCACCACTAGCAGGGTTTCGTATGAACATTCAGTACTTC. Amino acids: CASSPLAGFRMNIQYF.

This chain uses TRBV4-3 with TRBJ1-1; tentative D call: TRBD1 (5 bases). The germline V and J ends were trimmed by 0 bases and 6 bases, with 23 bases remaining between them. The CDR3 has 18 amino acids. CDR1 and CDR2 from the germline V gene are LGHNA and YSLEER. The CDR3 reads CASSQEIQGPHPTSEAFF. CDR3 coding DNA: TGCGCCAGCAGCCAAGAAATTCAGGGCCCACACCCTACTTCTGAAGCTTTCTTT.

A single count supports this clone. This chain uses TRBV28 with TRBJ1-5, with 8 bases fitting TRBD1. Germline V gene lookup returns CDR1 MDHEN and CDR2 SYDVKM. With 5 bases clipped from V and 4 bases from J, the junction kept 4 bases outside the gene matches. The CDR3 is 14 amino acids. The CDR3 protein is CASSRTGTNQPQHF. As DNA, the CDR3 is TGTGCCAGCAGTCGGACAGGGACAAATCAGCCCCAGCATTTT.

Written as DNA, the CDR3 is TGTGCCAGCTCCATTATCAGGGACACCGGGGAGCTGTTTTTT. Its translation is CASSIIRDTGELFF. V gene TRBV2 combines with J gene TRBJ2-2; tentative D call: TRBD1 (5 bases). The germline CDR1 and CDR2 sequences are SNHLY and FYNNEI. Trimming shortened V by 8 bases and J by 3 bases, and 13 bases separated the two germline ends. The CDR3 is 14 amino acids.

V gene TRBV5-1 combines with J gene TRBJ1-3; a possible D gene is TRBD1 (5 bases). This CDR3 has 15 amino acids. The germline V gene has CDR1 SGHRS and CDR2 YFSETQ. The ends were cut back, 3 bases at V and 0 bases at J, with 10 bases in the middle. CDR3 nucleotides: TGCGCCAGCAGCTCCGAGGGACTCTCTGGAAACACCATATATTTT. This translates into CASSSEGLSGNTIYF.

The V and J genes are TRBV7-3 and TRBJ2-1; 8 bases line up with TRBD2. The CDR3 loop spans 16 amino acids. V shed 5 bases and J 7 bases; nucleotides not matched to a gene: 13. Germline lookup yields CDR1 SGHTA and CDR2 FQGTGA. CDR3: CASSLYGTRVQNEQFF. For the CDR3, the DNA is TGTGCCAGCAGCCTTTACGGGACTAGGGTACAGAATGAGCAGTTCTTC. The full variable domain, in which reference TRBV7-3 and TRBJ2-1 provide the parts outside the CDR3, is GAGVSQTPSNKVTEKGKYVELRCDPISGHTALYWYRQSLGQGPEFLIYFQGTGAADDSGLPNDRFFAVRPEGSVSTLKIQRTERGDSAVYLCASSLYGTRVQNEQFFGPGTRLTVL.

V gene TRBV9 combines with J gene TRBJ2-3; 7 nucleotides agree with TRBD2. Trimming removed 1 base from V and 4 bases from J; junction bases left unmatched: 3. This CDR3 has 14 residues. The germline CDR1 and CDR2 sequences are SGDLS and YYNGEE. Here the CDR3 reads CASSVQGGPDTQYF. Written as DNA, the CDR3 is TGTGCCAGCAGCGTACAGGGAGGGCCAGATACGCAGTATTTT.

CDR3 sequence (DNA): TGTGCCTCGGACAGACCAGGGGATAATTCACCCCTCCACTTT. Protein sequence: CASDRPGDNSPLHF. V usage is TRBV30 and J usage is TRBJ1-6, with D maybe TRBD1 (6 bases). Looked up from germline, CDR1 is GTSNPN and CDR2 is SVGIG (reference sequence). CDR3 size: 14 residues. Trimming stripped 7 bases from V and 5 bases from J, with 15 bases between.

The V gene is TRBV27, the J gene TRBJ1-5; D is possibly TRBD1 (6 bases). Germline V gene sequence: CDR1 MNHEY, CDR2 SMNVEV (reference sequence). The ends were cut back, 6 bases at V and 3 bases at J, with 21 bases in the middle. This CDR3 has 17 residues. The CDR3 region is CASSGNRDIWDNQPQHF. The CDR3, as DNA: TGTGCCAGCAGCGGAAACCGGGACATCTGGGACAATCAGCCCCAGCATTTT.

The rearrangement joins TRBV4-2 to TRBJ2-5, with 8 bases aligning to TRBD2. V shed 0 bases and J 2 bases; nucleotides not matched to a gene: 11. There are 18 residues in the CDR3. CDR1 is LGHNA and CDR2 is YNFKEQ in the germline V gene. CDR3 DNA: TGTGCCAGCAGCCAAGAATGGGATAGCGGGAACTCTCAAGAGACCCAGTACTTC. Translated: CASSQEWDSGNSQETQYF.

The CDR3 reads CASRPSGTGELFF. DNA of the CDR3: TGTGCCAGCCGCCCTAGTGGAACCGGGGAGCTGTTTTTT. This sequence joins TRBV28 and TRBJ2-2, with D unclear. CDR1 is MDHEN, CDR2 SYDVKM, per germline. The CDR3 spans 13 residues. With 8 bases removed from V and 5 bases from J, the gap between germline ends came to 12 bases.